What follows is one T cell receptor beta chain and its context. As yet, its antigen is unknown. PCR was performed using 60 Vbeta and 13 Jbeta primers. Clones were sequenced by immunoSEQ multiplex PCR, and TCRdb holds only the in-frame ones, with some missing. The sample lists around 170,000 clones, around 78% occurring once. This CDR3 has 15 residues. Germline-derived CDR1 and CDR2 are SGHRS and YFSETQ. V was cut by 3 bases and J by 0 bases, with 10 bases left in between. These data originate in a study of cytomegalovirus exposure and HLA in healthy donors. Findings and limits, study-wide: The authors excluded some V segments, including TRBV6-2 and TRBV6-3, as indistinguishable. Some TCR beta chains (roughly 160 of them) were listed as cytomegalovirus-associated.

The sequence derives from a man aged 35 to 55 in good health and CMV-seronegative. Material for sequencing was PBMCs. This chain links TRBV5-1 with TRBJ1-5; D might be TRBD1 (5 bases). CDR3 loop: CASSSRQTSNQPQHF. CDR3 coding DNA: TGCGCCAGCAGCTCGCGACAGACTAGCAATCAGCCCCAGCATTTT.